The clone carrying this TCR beta chain appeared a single time. This record belongs to a study of blood T cell repertoires in COVID-19. Looking at the study overall: COVID-19 samples collected from the United States, Italy and Spain covered acute and convalescent phases. Sources were T cells, B-cell-depleted T cells, or PBMCs; the material itself was cDNA or gDNA.

The J segment lost 8 bases and the V segment lost 1 base, leaving 9 bases of the junction unmatched. The CDR3 has 16 amino acids. From germline, CDR1 is MDHEN and CDR2 SYDVKM. Source study methods: It was from reference gene primer amplification that nucleated cell counts were estimated. Repertoires were generated with immunoSEQ multiplex PCR, while TCRdb's copy carries only in-frame clones and drops some. V, J and clone size reflect that table, while D and trimming were determined from the DNA. The sample holds more than 85,000 clones, around 84% seen once. The receptor was isolated from a woman aged 60 to 75 with acute or convalescent COVID-19. V gene TRBV28 combines with J gene TRBJ1-4; 8 bases map to TRBD1. The sequencing input was peripheral blood. This chain's CDR3 is CASSLLYDRGGEKLFF. The CDR3 coding sequence is TGTGCCAGCAGTTTATTATATGACAGGGGCGGGGAAAAACTGTTTTTT. The full variable domain, its missing parts supplied by reference TRBV28 and TRBJ1-4, is DVKVTQSSRYLVKRTGEKVFLECVQDMDHENMFWYRQDPGLGLRLIYFSYDVKMKEKGDIPEGYSVSREKKERFSLILESASTNQTSMYLCASSLLYDRGGEKLFFGSGTQLSVL.